This T cell receptor (beta chain) originates from a study of T cells in localized non-small cell lung cancer. Clones were read by immunoSEQ multiplex PCR, and TCRdb kept only the in-frame ones, dropping some. The repertoire holds 100,000 to 150,000 clones, with more than 70% as singletons. CDR1 is SGHTA, CDR2 FQGTGA, per germline. CDR3 length equals 16 residues. Deletions cut 5 bases from V and 5 bases from J, with 19 bases between. The chain uses TRBV7-3 and TRBJ2-1; possibly TRBD1 or TRBD2 for D (6 bases each). Sequences were derived from peripheral blood, sampled before any cancer treatment. The receptor's source is a female donor older than 55 with stage I lung adenocarcinoma. CDR3 sequence reads: CASSPLGGGTNNEQFF. CDR3 DNA: TGTGCCAGCAGCCCGCTAGGGGGAGGAACCAACAATGAGCAGTTCTTC.